This T cell receptor beta chain derives from a study of cytomegalovirus exposure and HLA in healthy donors. Study information: Early release data held tens of millions of unique TCRs from HLA-typed donors.

The CDR3 runs to 18 residues. The junction had 18 bases not matched to a gene; V was cut back by 4 bases and J by 5 bases. CDR1 LGHNA and CDR2 YNFKEQ come from the germline V gene. This PCR relied on a set of 60 Vbeta primers and 13 Jbeta primers. This table comes from immunoSEQ multiplex PCR, and its TCRdb copy is limited to in-frame clones, with some not included. The sample has 120,000 to 150,000 clones, almost 80% seen once; the top ten hold 6.5% to 8%. This TCR was recovered from a woman in her forties in good health and CMV-seropositive. The chain is built from TRBV4-2 and TRBJ2-3; TRBD1 matches 7 bases. Sequenced sample: PBMCs. In DNA, the CDR3 is TGTGCCAGCAGCCCTAGAGGGACGGGACAGCAAACTTTAGATACGCAGTATTTT. It yields the protein CASSPRGTGQQTLDTQYF.